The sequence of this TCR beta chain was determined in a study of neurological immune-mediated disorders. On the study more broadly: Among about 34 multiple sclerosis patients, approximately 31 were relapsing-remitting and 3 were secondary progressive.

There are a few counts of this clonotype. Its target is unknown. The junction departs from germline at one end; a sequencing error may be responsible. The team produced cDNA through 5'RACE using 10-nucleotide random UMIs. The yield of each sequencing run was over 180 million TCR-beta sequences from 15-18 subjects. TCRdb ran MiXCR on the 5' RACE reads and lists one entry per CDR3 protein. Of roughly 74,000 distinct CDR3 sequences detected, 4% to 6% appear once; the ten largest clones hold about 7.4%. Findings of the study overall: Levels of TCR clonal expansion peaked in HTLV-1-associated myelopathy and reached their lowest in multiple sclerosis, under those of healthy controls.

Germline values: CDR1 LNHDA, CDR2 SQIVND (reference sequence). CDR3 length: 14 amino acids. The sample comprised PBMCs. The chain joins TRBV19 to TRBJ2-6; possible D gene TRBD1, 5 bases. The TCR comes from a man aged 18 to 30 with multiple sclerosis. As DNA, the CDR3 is TGTGCCAGTAGCCCCGACTCTGGGGCCAAAGTCCTGACTTTC. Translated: CASSPDSGAKVLTF.